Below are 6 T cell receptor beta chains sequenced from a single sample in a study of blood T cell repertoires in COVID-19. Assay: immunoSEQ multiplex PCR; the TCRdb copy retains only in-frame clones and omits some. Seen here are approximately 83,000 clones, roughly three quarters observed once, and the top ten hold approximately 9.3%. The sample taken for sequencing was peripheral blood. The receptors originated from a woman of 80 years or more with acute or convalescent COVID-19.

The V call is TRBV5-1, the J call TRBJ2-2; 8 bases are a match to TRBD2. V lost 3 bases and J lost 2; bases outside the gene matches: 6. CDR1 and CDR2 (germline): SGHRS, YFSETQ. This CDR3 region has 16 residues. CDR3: CASSSGGSLNTGELFF. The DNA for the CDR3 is TGCGCCAGCAGCTCGGGGGGGTCCCTCAACACCGGGGAGCTGTTTTTT.

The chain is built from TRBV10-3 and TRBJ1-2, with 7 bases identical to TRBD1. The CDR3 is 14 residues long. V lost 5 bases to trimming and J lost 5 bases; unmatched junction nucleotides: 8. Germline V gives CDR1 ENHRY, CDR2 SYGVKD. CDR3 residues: CAISFTGALYGYTF. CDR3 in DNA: TGTGCCATCAGTTTTACAGGGGCCCTATATGGCTACACCTTC.

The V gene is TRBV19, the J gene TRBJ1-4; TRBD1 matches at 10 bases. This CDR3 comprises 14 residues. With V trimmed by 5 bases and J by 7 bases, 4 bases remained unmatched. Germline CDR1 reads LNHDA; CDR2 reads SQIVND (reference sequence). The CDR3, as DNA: TGTGCCAGTAGTCGGACAGGGGGGAGTGAAAAACTGTTTTTT. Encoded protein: CASSRTGGSEKLFF.

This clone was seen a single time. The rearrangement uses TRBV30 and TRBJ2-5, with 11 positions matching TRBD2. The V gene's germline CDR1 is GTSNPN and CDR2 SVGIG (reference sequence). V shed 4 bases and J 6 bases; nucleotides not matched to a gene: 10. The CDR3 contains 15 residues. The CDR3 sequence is CAWTLTGTSGQTQYF. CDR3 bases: TGTGCCTGGACCCTGACCGGGACTAGCGGCCAGACCCAGTACTTC.

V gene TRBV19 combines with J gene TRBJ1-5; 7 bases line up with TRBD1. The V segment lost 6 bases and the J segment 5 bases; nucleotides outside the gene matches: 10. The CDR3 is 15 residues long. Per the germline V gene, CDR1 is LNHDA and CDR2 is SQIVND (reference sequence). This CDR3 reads CASSLTGGGYQPQHF. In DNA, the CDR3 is TGTGCCAGTAGCTTGACAGGAGGGGGCTATCAGCCCCAGCATTTT.

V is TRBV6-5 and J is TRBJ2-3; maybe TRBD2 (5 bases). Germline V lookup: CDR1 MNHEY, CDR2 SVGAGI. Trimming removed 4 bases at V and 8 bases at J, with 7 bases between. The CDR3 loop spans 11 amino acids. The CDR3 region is CASSFSGTQYF. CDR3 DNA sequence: TGTGCCAGCAGTTTCAGCGGTACGCAGTATTTT.